One TCR beta chain is described in this entry. Which antigen it targets is not known. Base qualities were left out, and no much larger clone turns up one base away. There are 14 amino acids in the CDR3, from cysteine to phenylalanine inclusive. The kept DNA is CDR3 alone, 42 bases in frame from the first base. The germline V gene supplies CDR1 SGHDT and CDR2 YYEEEE. The trim is 4 bases for V and 2 bases for J, with a gap of 12 bases between the germline ends. TCRbeta CDR3 regions were amplified from genomic DNA by means of the immunoSEQ Assay, a bias-controlled multiplex PCR. The original methods were these. Within the assay, amplification of reference gene primers was used to estimate how many nucleated cells each sample contained. Sequence reads were collapsed and filtered to measure the absolute abundance of every unique TCRbeta CDR3 rearrangement. For each sample, productive Simpson clonality was calculated as the square root of Simpson's diversity index across productive rearrangements. This immuneACCESS table, as held by TCRdb, lists in-frame sequences with V and J called but not all clones. Of the missing ones, under half trace to an unresolved V gene in checked studies; the others have no known cause. The DNA gave D and trimming, while V, J and clone size come from that table. A total of under 65,000 clones appear in this sample, 86% of them only once. The ten top clones hold 1.3% of the sample.

The collaborating institutions used their own protocols to collect whole blood in K2EDTA tubes. For TCRbeta analysis, collaborators shipped samples as frozen whole blood, isolated PBMCs, or DNA extracted from either of those sample types. This record comes from a study of blood T cell repertoires in COVID-19 (dated by TCRdb to the early 2020s). Background on the whole study: Collaborator samples came from the United States, Italy and Spain and covered acute and convalescent phases of COVID-19. The dataset comprised deeply sampled blood TCRbeta repertoires from subjects exposed to, actively infected with, or recovered from COVID-19. HLA class I and class II types, where available, came from metadata supplied by the sample provider rather than from assay-based typing. The sample metadata nearly always contained a de-identified subject ID, COVID-19 status, age in years and sex. The repertoires were made available in a free public database intended to serve as a resource for research on the immune response to SARS-CoV-2. The material from the prospective study consisted of cDNA or gDNA derived from T cells, B-cell-depleted T cells, or PBMCs. Samples were obtained from the ongoing ImmuneRACE study (first 160 participants) and from roughly 1,300 subjects provided by 6 global collaborators. Study-wide conclusions, independent of this receptor: The quantity of clinical and demographic metadata differed by source and by participant and was supplied without curation.

The sequenced sample consisted of peripheral blood. The receptor's source is a man in his 60s with acute or convalescent COVID-19. The sequence links TRBV5-6 to TRBJ1-1, with TRBD1 as a weak D call on 6 bases. The DNA reads TGTGCCAGCAGCCCCGGACAGATAAACACTGAAGCTTTCTTT. Its protein product is CASSPGQINTEAFF.